This T cell receptor (beta chain) was found in a study of control samples from healthy donors and cancer patients. The protocol was immunoSEQ multiplex PCR, while the TCRdb copy is restricted to in-frame clones and leaves out a portion. The sample shows about 110,000 clones, about 80% of them seen only once. This clone was found a few times. CDR1 KGHDR and CDR2 SFDVKD come from the germline V gene. V lost 4 bases to trimming and J lost 5 bases, with 16 bases between them. The CDR3 covers 15 residues. V gene TRBV24-1 combines with J gene TRBJ2-5; possibly TRBD1 for D (6 bases). Sequenced: blood. This clonotype originated in a man between 18 and 29 years old in good health. The CDR3 loop is CATSEGDITKETQYF. The CDR3 DNA follows: TGTGCCACCAGTGAGGGGGACATAACCAAGGAGACCCAGTACTTC.